This TCR beta chain was captured in a study of T cells in women clearing cervical HPV infection. About the study: Blood came at first lesion visit for cases, post-clearance for controls.

Comment on this clone: The read falls 3 residues short of the CDR3 end, and the missing part is taken from the germline J gene.

Germline V gene lookup returns CDR1 SGHRS and CDR2 YFSETQ. The CDR3 spans 15 residues. After removal of 6 bases from V and 4 bases from J, the junction contained 11 bases not matched to a gene. Average input was around 1,300 ng genomic DNA for immunoSEQ TCR beta CDR3 amplification. Only in-frame clones appear in the TCRdb table, and some are missing; sequencing was by immunoSEQ multiplex PCR. The sample table sets out roughly 14,000 clones. This clonotype was sampled from a woman aged 18 to 69 with a cervical HPV16 infection that either progressed to CIN3+ or cleared (not recorded which). The chain carries TRBV5-1 and TRBJ2-5; 8 bases agree with TRBD1. Sequencing was done on a sample of blood buffy coat. Incomplete CDR3 DNA: TGCGCCAGCAAGTCACAGGGGGTGGTTGGAGAGACC. The encoded protein is CASKSQGVVGET. The entire CDR3 protein reads CASKSQGVVGETQYF.